One sample yielded the 25 T cell receptor beta chains listed below, sequenced in a study of early T cells in non-severe SARS-CoV-2 infection. TCRdb re-analysed the 5' RACE reads in MiXCR, keeping a single row per CDR3 protein. The data show fewer than 65,000 distinct CDR3 sequences, 5.9% seen once. Material: whole blood, obtained at baseline. Every receptor here comes from an adult who was a healthcare worker with PCR-confirmed SARS-CoV-2 infection or an uninfected control (not recorded which).

V gene TRBV24-1 combines with J gene TRBJ2-4; 7 bases are shared with TRBD1. J lost 1 base, V lost 4 bases, and 6 bases had no gene match. Germline CDR1 and CDR2: KGHDR and SFDVKD. This CDR3 region has 16 residues. CDR3 nucleotide sequence: TGTGCCACCAGTGAGAAGGGGGCGGGTGCCAAAAACATTCAGTACTTC. Residues: CATSEKGAGAKNIQYF.

The V call is TRBV5-1, the J call TRBJ2-1, with 7 bases identical to TRBD2. Germline V gene sequence: CDR1 SGHRS, CDR2 YFSETQ. The CDR3 contains 17 residues. V lost 1 base and J lost 4; bases outside the gene matches: 11. CDR3 region: CASSLRRESLIYNEQFF. In DNA form, the CDR3 reads TGCGCCAGCAGCTTGAGGCGGGAGAGCTTAATATACAATGAGCAGTTCTTC.

This clonotype occurred many times. The genes are TRBV20-1 and TRBJ2-2; the match to TRBD1 covers 7 bases. The CDR3 loop spans 15 amino acids. Looked up from germline, CDR1 is DFQATT and CDR2 is SNEGSKA (reference sequence). The trim removed 0 bases at V and 4 bases at J, leaving 5 bases unmatched. CDR3 region: CSARDEGAGTGELFF. The CDR3 coding sequence is TGCAGTGCTAGAGATGAGGGGGCGGGCACCGGGGAGCTGTTTTTT.

This clonotype was counted many times. The rearrangement links TRBV20-1 to TRBJ1-1; no clear D gene. V gave up 4 bases and J gave up 0 bases, with 15 bases separating them. Germline V lookup: CDR1 DFQATT, CDR2 SNEGSKA (reference sequence). CDR3 length equals 15 residues. As DNA, the CDR3 is TGCAGTGCTATCCGCGCAGGCTATATGAACACTGAAGCTTTCTTT. It is translated as CSAIRAGYMNTEAFF.

This clonotype has at least ten counts. The rearrangement joins TRBV29-1 to TRBJ2-1; TRBD2 agrees at 10 bases. The CDR3 length is 14 residues. Germline V gene sequence: CDR1 SQVTM, CDR2 ANQGSEA. After removal of 2 bases from V and 4 bases from J, the junction contained 2 bases not matched to a gene. The chain's CDR3 is CSVELAGAYNEQFF. The CDR3 DNA sequence: TGCAGCGTTGAACTAGCGGGAGCGTACAATGAGCAGTTCTTC.

This clonotype was seen ten or more times. The CDR3 coding sequence is TGTGCCAGCAGTGTCCTCCCGCCCTCTGGAAACACCATATATTTT. Encoded protein: CASSVLPPSGNTIYF. The chain couples TRBV28 to TRBJ1-3; D is undetermined. Trimming took 5 bases from V and 0 from J, leaving 11 bases between them. The length of the CDR3 is 15 residues. Germline CDR1 is MDHEN and CDR2 is SYDVKM.

As to this clonotype: This could be a read error, since a much larger clone is one nucleotide away. The V gene is TRBV6-1, the J gene TRBJ1-5; D is unclear. Per the germline V gene, CDR1 is MNHNS and CDR2 is SASEGT. The CDR3 consists of 16 residues. Trimming took 6 bases from V and 7 from J, leaving 22 bases between them. This chain's CDR3 is CASSVLPLSINQPQHF. CDR3 DNA sequence: TGTGCCAGCAGCGTTCTCCCCTTAAGCATCAACCAGCCCCAGCATTTT.

This clonotype was counted ten times or more. The rearrangement uses TRBV27 and TRBJ1-5, with 11 bases identical to TRBD1. CDR3 length: 16 residues. J lost 0 bases, V lost 7 bases, and 5 bases had no gene match. Germline CDR1 is MNHEY and CDR2 is SMNVEV (reference sequence). CDR3 DNA sequence: TGTGCCAGCAAGCGTGGGACAGGGGGTAGCAATCAGCCCCAGCATTTT. Translation gives CASKRGTGGSNQPQHF.

There are a few counts of this clonotype. This chain links TRBV5-1 with TRBJ2-1; 8 positions agree with TRBD2. The junction had 6 bases not matched to a gene; V was cut back by 2 bases and J by 5 bases. The CDR3 loop spans 15 amino acids. Germline CDR1 SGHRS, CDR2 YFSETQ. CDR3 sequence (DNA): TGCGCCAGCAGCTTCCAAAGCGGGAGTGACAATGAGCAGTTCTTC. Translation gives CASSFQSGSDNEQFF.

This clonotype has ten or more counts. This chain connects TRBV5-1 to TRBJ2-3; no firm D call. The V end lost 4 bases, the J end lost 0 bases, and 12 bases lay between the germline ends. Germline-derived CDR1 and CDR2 are SGHRS and YFSETQ. The CDR3 spans 15 residues. The chain's CDR3 is CASSETTDSTDTQYF. CDR3 DNA sequence: TGCGCCAGCAGCGAAACGACGGATAGCACAGATACGCAGTATTTT. The whole variable domain, remainder taken from reference TRBV5-1 and TRBJ2-3, is KAGVTQTPRYLIKTRGQQVTLSCSPISGHRSVSWYQQTPGQGLQFLFEYFSETQRNKGNFPGRFSGRQFSNSRSEMNVSTLELGDSALYLCASSETTDSTDTQYFGPGTRLTVL.

This clonotype was counted ten times or more. This chain connects TRBV12-5 to TRBJ1-2; 8 positions match TRBD1. This CDR3 is built from 13 residues. Losses at the gene ends were 6 bases for V and 4 bases for J; bases not matched to a gene: 4. CDR1 is LGHNT, CDR2 FRNRAP, per germline. The CDR3 sequence is CASGTGQGYGYTF. The DNA for the CDR3 is TGTGCTAGTGGGACTGGACAGGGCTATGGCTACACCTTC. The whole variable domain, filled in from reference TRBV12-5 and TRBJ1-2, reads DARVTQTPRHKVTEMGQEVTMRCQPILGHNTVFWYRQTMMQGLELLAYFRNRAPLDDSGMPKDRFSAEMPDATLATLKIQPSEPRDSAVYFCASGTGQGYGYTFGSGTRLTVV.

This clonotype was counted between two and nine times. The chain employs TRBV7-9 and TRBJ2-2; no reliable D call. From germline, CDR1 is SEHNR and CDR2 FQNEAQ (reference sequence). The V gene lost 5 bases and the J gene lost 8 bases, with 12 bases spanning the gap. This CDR3 region has 13 residues. The chain's CDR3 is CASSNYGRGELFF. The CDR3 DNA follows: TGTGCCAGCAGCAATTACGGCAGGGGGGAGCTGTTTTTT.

This clonotype was seen a handful of times. This sequence joins TRBV18 and TRBJ1-1; D is uncertain. The CDR3 has 13 amino acids. V was trimmed by 6 bases and J by 4 bases, leaving 12 bases between them. CDR1 KGHSH and CDR2 LQKENI come from the germline V gene. The CDR3 DNA is TGTGCCAGCTCGCCCGGCTCGGTCACTGAAGCTTTCTTT. It codes for CASSPGSVTEAFF.

In this sample, this clonotype turned up many times. The chain recombines TRBV29-1 with TRBJ2-7; perhaps TRBD2 as D (5 bases). The CDR3 is made up of 14 amino acids. Trimming shortened V by 5 bases and J by 0 bases, and 14 bases separated the two germline ends. Germline V lookup: CDR1 SQVTM, CDR2 ANQGSEA. In DNA form, the CDR3 reads TGCAGCGTTTATAAGGCGGGTAGCTCCTACGAGCAGTACTTC. Translated: CSVYKAGSSYEQYF.

This clonotype was seen a few times. The rearrangement uses TRBV4-1 and TRBJ2-7; D is ambiguous. The ends were cut back, 8 bases at V and 2 bases at J, with 16 bases in the middle. Germline CDR1 is MGHRA and CDR2 is YSYEKL. The CDR3 is made up of 14 amino acids. The CDR3 DNA sequence: TGCGCCAGCGCCCCCAGCCCCCGGACCTACGAGCAGTACTTC. Translation: CASAPSPRTYEQYF.

This clonotype was found a few times. The chain uses TRBV23-1 and TRBJ1-5; 8 bases line up with TRBD1. TRBV23-1 is an open reading frame whose function is uncertain. The CDR3 is made up of 16 amino acids. The ends lost 2 bases at V and 6 bases at J; junction bases unmatched: 9. The CDR3 coding sequence is TGCGCCAGCAGTCAAAAGGACAGGGAAGGACCTCAGCCCCAGCATTTT. Protein product: CASSQKDREGPQPQHF.

This clonotype has a count of ten or more. This rearrangement joins TRBV7-2 to TRBJ2-7; 9 bases line up with TRBD1. Trimming cost V 3 bases and J 1 base; bases outside gene matches: 4. Germline V gene sequence: CDR1 SGHTA, CDR2 FQGNSA. The CDR3 spans 15 residues. CDR3 in amino acids: CASSFAGTGSYEQYF. CDR3 nucleotides: TGTGCCAGCAGCTTTGCCGGGACAGGGTCCTACGAGCAGTACTTC.

This clonotype is judged medium-sized (0.01 to 0.1%). The V gene is TRBV20-1, the J gene TRBJ2-1; 7 bases line up with TRBD2. Trimming cost V 6 bases and J 2 bases; bases outside gene matches: 4. Germline CDR1 DFQATT, CDR2 SNEGSKA (reference sequence). The CDR3 has 13 residues. CDR3 coding DNA: TGCAGTGCCTGGGGAGGGACCTACAATGAGCAGTTCTTC. It specifies CSAWGGTYNEQFF.

This clonotype is judged medium-sized. This chain uses TRBV27 with TRBJ2-2, with TRBD1 matching 10 bases. J gave up 8 bases and V 3 bases, and 6 bases lay outside the gene matches. There are 15 residues in the CDR3. From germline, CDR1 is MNHEY and CDR2 SMNVEV (reference sequence). The CDR3 sequence: CASSLTGGESGELFF. Written as DNA, the CDR3 is TGTGCCAGCAGTTTGACAGGGGGCGAATCGGGGGAGCTGTTTTTT.

This chain connects TRBV6-4 to TRBJ2-1; 7 nucleotides align to TRBD2. The CDR3 has 11 amino acids. Unmatched junction bases numbered 4, after V lost 8 bases and J lost 9 bases. CDR1 MRHNA and CDR2 SNTAGT come from the germline V gene. The CDR3 sequence: CASRWEGEQFF. Written as DNA, the CDR3 is TGTGCCAGCCGTTGGGAGGGTGAGCAGTTCTTC.

This clonotype has a count of ten or more. V usage is TRBV2 and J usage is TRBJ1-2; possibly TRBD1 for D (6 bases). CDR1 SNHLY and CDR2 FYNNEI come from the germline V gene. This CDR3 comprises 16 residues. V dropped 7 bases and J dropped 8 bases, with 26 bases sitting between them. The CDR3: CASTLRLGGAPIGYTF. CDR3 nucleotide sequence: TGTGCCAGCACCCTCCGACTCGGGGGGGCGCCGATAGGCTACACCTTC.

This clonotype was found many times. V and J are TRBV18 and TRBJ1-1, with a weak D call TRBD1 (5 bases). Trimming pared 5 bases from V and 5 bases from J, leaving 15 bases between. CDR3 length equals 14 residues. Germline CDR1 reads KGHSH; CDR2 reads LQKENI. CDR3 region: CASSARGGTTEAFF. In DNA, the CDR3 is TGTGCCAGCTCAGCCCGGGGGGGGACGACTGAAGCTTTCTTT.

V gene TRBV5-4 combines with J gene TRBJ2-5; D assignment may be TRBD1 or TRBD2 (5 bases each). V was clipped by 4 bases and J by 3 bases, with 16 bases between them. The germline V gene has CDR1 SGHNT and CDR2 YYREEE (reference sequence). The CDR3 covers 15 residues. The CDR3, as DNA: TGTGCCAGCAGCCCCCCTGGCCAGGGAGAAGAGACCCAGTACTTC. Translation gives CASSPPGQGEETQYF.

The chain has TRBV10-3 and TRBJ2-1; no firm D call. Trimming shortened V by 4 bases and J by 6 bases, and 10 bases separated the two germline ends. The CDR3 spans 13 residues. Germline V CDR1 and CDR2: ENHRY, SYGVKD. The CDR3 DNA reads as TGTGCCATCAGTGGTCTTATGGCCAATGAGCAGTTCTTC. Its protein product is CAISGLMANEQFF.

As regards this clonotype: Given a much more abundant clone one base away, this may be a read error. The genes are TRBV6-7 and TRBJ2-3; TRBD1 agrees at 10 bases. TRBV6-7 is given ORF status, its function remaining uncertain. This CDR3 region has 18 residues. J was trimmed by 5 bases and V by 5 bases; bases with no gene match: 16. In nucleotides, the CDR3 is TGTGCCAGCAGTCCCCCCCCCGGGGACAGGGGAAATGGAGATACGCAGTATTTT. Its protein product is CASSPPPGDRGNGDTQYF.